This entry lists 12 T cell receptor beta chains sequenced from one sample in a study of cytotoxic CD8 clonotypes in ibrutinib-treated CLL. Assay: immunoSEQ multiplex PCR; the TCRdb copy retains only in-frame clones and omits some. The repertoire holds 50,000 to 70,000 clones, with approximately 54% as singletons. The starting material was PBMCs, obtained at disease progression, from a patient treated with ibrutinib. The receptors here all came from a human donor with chronic lymphocytic leukemia.

This clone was seen a few times. The chain employs TRBV11-2 and TRBJ1-4, with unresolved D. The CDR3 length is 14 residues. The germline gives CDR1 SGHAT, CDR2 FQNNGV. Deletions cut 1 base from V and 6 bases from J, with 9 bases between. In DNA, the CDR3 is TGTGCCAGCAGCTTAGGGGCAGAGTATGAAAAACTGTTTTTT. It translates to CASSLGAEYEKLFF.

This chain joins TRBV7-6 and TRBJ2-5; D not certain. Trimming took 4 bases from V and 5 from J, leaving 14 bases between them. The CDR3 spans 14 residues. The germline CDR1 and CDR2 sequences are SGHVS and FNYEAQ. The CDR3 DNA follows: TGTGCCAGCAGCTCCTCCCAGGTAGGGGAGACCCAGTACTTC. Residues: CASSSSQVGETQYF.

CDR3 region: CASSLTGIYYNEQFF. The DNA of the CDR3 is TGTGCCAGCAGCTTGACAGGGATTTATTACAATGAGCAGTTCTTC. This chain uses TRBV5-8 with TRBJ2-1; possible D gene TRBD1, 6 bases. Germline assignment: CDR1 SGHTS and CDR2 YDEGEE. Trimming stripped 1 base from V and 4 bases from J, with 12 bases between. The CDR3 loop spans 15 amino acids. Full variable domain (rest looked up from reference TRBV5-8 and TRBJ2-1): EAGVTQSPTHLIKTRGQQATLRCSPISGHTSVYWYQQALGLGLQFLLWYDEGEERNRGNFPPRFSGRQFPNYSSELNVNALELEDSALYLCASSLTGIYYNEQFFGPGTRLTVL.

This chain joins TRBV5-1 and TRBJ1-4; D might be TRBD1 (6 bases). Trimming removed 1 base at V and 5 bases at J, with 12 bases between. The CDR3 totals 15 residues. CDR1 is SGHRS, CDR2 YFSETQ, per germline. The CDR3 bases are TGCGCCAGCAGCTTGTTAGGGACAAACAATGAAAAACTGTTTTTT. Amino acid sequence: CASSLLGTNNEKLFF.

V usage is TRBV7-2 and J usage is TRBJ2-5; either TRBD1 or TRBD2 may fit D (5 bases each). Germline V gene lookup returns CDR1 SGHTA and CDR2 FQGNSA. Trimming stripped 5 bases from V and 5 bases from J, with 21 bases between. The CDR3 runs to 16 residues. CDR3: CASSPRDPRFQETQYF. Written as DNA, the CDR3 is TGTGCCAGCAGCCCCCGGGACCCAAGGTTCCAGGAGACCCAGTACTTC.

The chain links TRBV5-1 to TRBJ2-5; 7 bases are a match to TRBD1. Unmatched junction bases numbered 8, after V lost 4 bases and J lost 2 bases. CDR3 size: 15 residues. Germline V lookup: CDR1 SGHRS, CDR2 YFSETQ. CDR3 sequence (DNA): TGCGCCAGCAGCGCAACGGGACAGCAACAAGAGACCCAGTACTTC. Translating gives CASSATGQQQETQYF. The variable domain in full, completed from reference TRBV5-1 and TRBJ2-5, reads KAGVTQTPRYLIKTRGQQVTLSCSPISGHRSVSWYQQTPGQGLQFLFEYFSETQRNKGNFPGRFSGRQFSNSRSEMNVSTLELGDSALYLCASSATGQQQETQYFGPGTRLLVL.

A remark on this clone: The sample holds other DNA sequences that translate to the same CDR3. The genes are TRBV30 and TRBJ2-3; D not certain. Germline loops: CDR1 GTSNPN, CDR2 SVGIG (reference sequence). The CDR3 length is 11 residues. The germline V and J ends were trimmed by 0 bases and 5 bases, with 3 bases remaining between them. The CDR3 sequence is CAWSVRDTQYF. The CDR3, as DNA: TGTGCCTGGAGTGTAAGAGATACGCAGTATTTT.

This clone occurred a few times. The gene calls are TRBV5-4 and TRBJ2-7, with D maybe TRBD2 (5 bases). The CDR3 sequence is 15 residues long. Germline V lookup: CDR1 SGHNT, CDR2 YYREEE (reference sequence). The V gene lost 0 bases and the J gene lost 5 bases, with 15 bases spanning the gap. CDR3 region: CASSLGTAPLNEQYF. The DNA of the CDR3 is TGTGCCAGCAGCTTGGGGACTGCACCATTGAACGAGCAGTACTTC.

This clone showed up just a few times. This chain uses TRBV4-2 with TRBJ2-1; the D gene is possibly TRBD2 (6 bases). Trimming removed 4 bases from V and 0 bases from J, with 10 bases in between. Germline CDR1 is LGHNA and CDR2 is YNFKEQ. The CDR3 covers 15 residues. CDR3 sequence: CASSPTSSSYNEQFF. The CDR3 bases are TGTGCCAGCAGCCCGACTAGTAGCTCCTACAATGAGCAGTTCTTC.

For the CDR3, the DNA is TGCGCCAGCAGCGCGGGACAGGGGACCCCAGAGACCCAGTACTTC. It is translated as CASSAGQGTPETQYF. The V gene is TRBV5-1, the J gene TRBJ2-5, with 10 bases fitting TRBD1. V lost 4 bases and J lost 4; bases outside the gene matches: 7. The CDR3 is 15 amino acids. From germline, CDR1 is SGHRS and CDR2 YFSETQ.

This clone showed up just a few times. This rearrangement joins TRBV2 to TRBJ1-1; the D is unclear. The germline V gene encodes CDR1 SNHLY and CDR2 FYNNEI. The CDR3 runs 12 residues. The V end lost 5 bases, the J end lost 0 bases, and 4 bases lay between the germline ends. Written as DNA, the CDR3 is TGTGCCAGCAGTTTCATGAACACTGAAGCTTTCTTT. The encoded protein is CASSFMNTEAFF.

This clone showed up just a few times. The J gene is TRBJ1-1, the V gene TRBV7-9; D remains ambiguous. The germline V and J ends were trimmed by 3 bases and 11 bases, with 10 bases remaining between them. CDR1 and CDR2 from the germline V gene are SEHNR and FQNEAQ (reference sequence). The CDR3 is made up of 11 amino acids. The CDR3 reads CASSLTVEAFF. As DNA, the CDR3 is TGTGCCAGCAGCTTGACGGTGGAGGCTTTCTTT.